The entry that follows covers one TCR beta chain sequence. This clonotype was seen at least ten times. Which antigen it targets is not known. No quality values exist for individual bases; no much larger clone is one base distant. CDR1 and CDR2 (SNHLY, FYNNEI) derive from the germline V gene. V lost 7 bases and J lost 3 bases, and the count of bases not matched to a germline gene is 13. Including the terminal cysteine and phenylalanine, the CDR3 comprises 16 residues. Only CDR3 DNA remains: 48 bases, in frame from the first base. This record belongs to a study of T cells in Graves' hyperthyroidism and ophthalmopathy (dated by TCRdb to between 2018 and 2021). Background on the whole study: Peripheral blood was sampled at the time of initial diagnosis, prior to any treatment. To identify distinguishing TCR V-J signatures, a discovery cohort of about 100 patients was used, comprising fewer than 45 with Graves' ophthalmopathy and under 60 with stable Graves' hyperthyroidism. Prospective prediction of ophthalmopathy was tested in an independent validation cohort consisting of some 18 hyperthyroidism patients and around 16 patients who later progressed to ophthalmopathy. The roughly 94 discovery patients were randomly split 7:3 into training and test sets. The study also compared thyroid tissue and blood T-cell repertoires from a handful of Graves' hyperthyroidism patients. After blood sampling, hyperthyroidism patients were treated with methimazole at a starting dose of 30 mg daily, and ophthalmopathy patients were treated with high-dose intravenous methylprednisolone. According to the paper, TCR Vbeta CDR3 sequencing was carried out on over 130 peripheral blood samples, which came from about 45 ophthalmopathy, under 80 hyperthyroidism and some 17 progressor patients. The paper as a whole reports these results and caveats: In validation, the model predicted progression to ophthalmopathy a median of 6.5 months before onset, with approximately 70% sensitivity and just under 75% specificity. A 13 V-J signature model separated ophthalmopathy from stable hyperthyroidism, with nearly 90% sensitivity and 81% to 83% specificity in cross-validation and 80%/75% in testing. Most expanded thyroid clonotypes (frequency above 0.001) were also detected in blood, suggesting blood repertoires may reflect thyroid immune responses. Sample size was not statistically predetermined, and blinding of investigators to group allocation was not performed.

Stable Graves' hyperthyroidism was defined as the absence of progression to ophthalmopathy over 18 months of follow-up. Hyperthyroidism patients were newly diagnosed, had a disease duration of under 2 months, and were aged 18 to 65 years. The study excluded patients with uncontrolled infections, other autoimmune diseases, pregnancy or lactation. Diagnoses were based on clinical symptoms, serum thyroxine and TRAb, thyroid ultrasound and orbital computed tomography. PBMCs were isolated from 7.5 to 10 ml of fresh peripheral blood by Ficoll-Paque density gradient centrifugation. Total RNA was extracted using Trizol reagent, and RNA quality was assessed on an Agilent 2100 Bioanalyzer. TCR beta CDR3 regions were amplified from RNA transcripts. The first round of RT-PCR for the TCR CDR3 was performed with the HTBI primer set and the Qiagen OneStep RT-PCR kit. The libraries were constructed in a second round of multiplex PCR and then size-selected and purified. Paired-end sequencing of the libraries was performed with 100 bp reads on an Illumina HiSeq2000. Per the original workflow: SOAPnuke was used to process the raw data, removing reads that contained adapters or uncalled bases, had a mean Phred below 15, or lacked an exact match to the constant primer or identifier. COPE v1.2.5 was used to merge high-quality paired reads, and clonotypes were defined as unique nucleotide sequences. MiTCR v1.1 was used to align the clonotypes against IMGT TRBV, TRBD and TRBJ reference segments. The analysis was restricted to V-J combinations with a frequency above 0.0001, which together covered 99.2% of the repertoires. The TCS score was defined as the ratio of F50 (clonal expansion) to E x V (chaos), calculated using BLOSUM62-based TCRdist between CDR3 peptides within each V-J. Welch's t-statistics and random forest reduced fewer than 550 V-J features to fewer than 15, which were used in a naive Bayes classifier (R e1071). Using fastp trimming at Q25 and MiXCR clonotype assembly, TCRdb reanalyzed the public sequencing data and kept in-frame beta chains. Merged by CDR3 protein, the rows form single entries marked with the most common genes and DNA. Here the V and J calls rest on TCRdb's processing, not on the authors' analysis. Recorded for this sample are hundreds of thousands of distinct CDR3 sequences; 16% of them occurred a single time. Jointly, the top ten make up about 18% of the sample.

This TCR derives from a woman between 18 and 29 years old with Graves' hyperthyroidism. Sequenced input: blood. The V gene is TRBV2 and the J gene is TRBJ2-7; 9 central nucleotides agree with TRBD1. The CDR3 is CASMPPGGQGDYEQYF. Read as DNA, the sequence is TGTGCCAGCATGCCGCCTGGGGGACAGGGTGACTACGAGCAGTACTTC.